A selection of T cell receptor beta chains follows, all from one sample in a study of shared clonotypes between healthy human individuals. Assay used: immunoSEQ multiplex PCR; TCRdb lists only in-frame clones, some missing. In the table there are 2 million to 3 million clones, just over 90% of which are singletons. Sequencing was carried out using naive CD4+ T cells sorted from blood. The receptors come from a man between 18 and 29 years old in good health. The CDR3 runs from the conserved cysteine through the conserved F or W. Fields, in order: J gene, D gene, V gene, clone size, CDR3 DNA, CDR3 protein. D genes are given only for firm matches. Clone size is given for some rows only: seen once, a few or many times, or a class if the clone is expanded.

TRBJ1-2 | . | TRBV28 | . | TGTGCCAGCAGTTGGGGGGGACTACAGGGATCTGGCTACACCTTC | CASSWGGLQGSGYTF
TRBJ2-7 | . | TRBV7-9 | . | TGTGCCAGCAGCCCGGGGATCAAGTCCTACGAGCAGTACTTC | CASSPGIKSYEQYF
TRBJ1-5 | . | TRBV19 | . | TGTGCCAGTAGTATCTACAGGGTATTGGCCTCAAGCAATCAGCCCCAGCATTTT | CASSIYRVLASSNQPQHF
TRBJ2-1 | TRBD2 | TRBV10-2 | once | TGCGCCAGCAGTGAGCGGGCTAGCGGAAAGTACAATGAGCAGTTCTTC | CASSERASGKYNEQFF
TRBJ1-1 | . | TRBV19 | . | TGTGCCAGTAGTAGCAACTTGGGTACTGAAGCTTTCTTT | CASSSNLGTEAFF
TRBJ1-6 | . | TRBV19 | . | TGTGCCAGTAGAGACAACTACAATTCACCCCTCCACTTT | CASRDNYNSPLHF
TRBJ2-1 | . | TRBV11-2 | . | TGTGCCAGCAGCTTCTCGGGACCGAACCTCGTCAATGAGCAGTTCTTC | CASSFSGPNLVNEQFF
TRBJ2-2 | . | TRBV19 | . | TGTGCCAGTAGTCTAAACCTAAACACCGGGGAGCTGTTTTTT | CASSLNLNTGELFF
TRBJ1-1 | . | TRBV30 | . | TGTGCCTGGAGACTCGGGGTTTCTGAAGCTTTCTTT | CAWRLGVSEAFF
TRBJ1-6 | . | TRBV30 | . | TGTGCCTGGAGTGCGGCAGCCGGGAGCTATTCACCCCTCCACTTT | CAWSAAAGSYSPLHF
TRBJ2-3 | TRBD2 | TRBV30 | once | TGTGCCTGTAGCGGGGGGCTCGCAGATACGCAGTATTTT | CACSGGLADTQYF
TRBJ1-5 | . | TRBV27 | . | TGTGCCAGCAGTTTATGGGGAAATAGCAATCAGCCCCAGCATTTT | CASSLWGNSNQPQHF
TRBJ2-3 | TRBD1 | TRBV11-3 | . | TGTGCCAGCAGCGCGGGACAGGGCGAGTCAGATACGCAGTATTTT | CASSAGQGESDTQYF
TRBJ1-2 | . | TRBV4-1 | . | TGCGCCAGCAGCCAAGAGGCCGAGCGTAGCTATGGCTACACCTTC | CASSQEAERSYGYTF
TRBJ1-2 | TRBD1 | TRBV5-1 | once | TGCGCCAGCAGCCAGGGACAGGACCCCAGGGGCTACACCTTC | CASSQGQDPRGYTF
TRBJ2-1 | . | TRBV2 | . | TGTGCCAGCACCCCTTTTTCTCAAGGCAATGAGCAGTTCTTC | CASTPFSQGNEQFF
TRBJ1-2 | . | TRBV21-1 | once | TGTGCCAGCAGCAACGGGGGGGCGATAACTGGCTACACCTTC | CASSNGGAITGYTF
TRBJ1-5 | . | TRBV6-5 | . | TGTGCCAGCAGTCCTTCGTCCTGGCCGCCCCAGCATTTT | CASSPSSWPPQHF
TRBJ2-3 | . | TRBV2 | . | TGTGCCAGCAGTGCCGGGGGCCTTAGCACAGATACGCAGTATTTT | CASSAGGLSTDTQYF
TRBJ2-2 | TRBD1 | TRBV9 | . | TGTGCCAGCAGCGTAGTCGGGACAGGGGGTTCCACCGGGGAGCTGTTTTTT | CASSVVGTGGSTGELFF
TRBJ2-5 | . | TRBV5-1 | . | TGCGCCAGCAGCGCGATCAGGGGTGGGGAGACCCAGTACTTC | CASSAIRGGETQYF
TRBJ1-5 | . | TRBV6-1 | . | TGTGCCAGCAGTGACGAGGGCGGGATAACAGGGCCCCAGCATTTT | CASSDEGGITGPQHF
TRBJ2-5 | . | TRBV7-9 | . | TGTGCCAGCAGCTTCTCAGGAAGTGAGACCCAGTACTTC | CASSFSGSETQYF
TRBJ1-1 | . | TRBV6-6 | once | TGTGCCAGCAGCTCGAGGTCCGGCAACACTGAAGCTTTCTTT | CASSSRSGNTEAFF
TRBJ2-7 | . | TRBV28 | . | TGTGCCAGCAGTTTACCCAGCCCCTACGAGCAGTACTTC | CASSLPSPYEQYF
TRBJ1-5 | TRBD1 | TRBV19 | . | TGTGCCAGTAGCAGGCAGGGGGTTGGCAATCAGCCCCAGCATTTT | CASSRQGVGNQPQHF
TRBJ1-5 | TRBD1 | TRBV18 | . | TGTGCCAGCTCACTACTACAGGGGGCGGGTCAGCCCCAGCATTTT | CASSLLQGAGQPQHF
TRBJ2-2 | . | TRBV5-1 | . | TGCGCCAGCAGCTTGGGGCAGGGCGGTAGGAACACCGGGGAGCTGTTTTTT | CASSLGQGGRNTGELFF
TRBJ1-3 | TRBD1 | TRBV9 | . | TGTGCCAGCAGCCCCGGACAGGGGGACGGAAACACCATATATTTT | CASSPGQGDGNTIYF
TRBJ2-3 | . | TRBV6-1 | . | TGTGCCAGCAGTGGGCCGAACACAGATACGCAGTATTTT | CASSGPNTDTQYF
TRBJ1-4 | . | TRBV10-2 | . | TGCGCCAGCAGTGCGGGGGCAGGAGAAAAACTGTTTTTT | CASSAGAGEKLFF
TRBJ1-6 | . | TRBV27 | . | TGTGCCAGCAGTTTATCGTGGGGTGGCGCGAATTCACCCCTCCACTTT | CASSLSWGGANSPLHF
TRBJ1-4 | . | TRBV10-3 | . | TGTGCCATCAGTGAGGCAGTTAATGAAAAACTGTTTTTT | CAISEAVNEKLFF
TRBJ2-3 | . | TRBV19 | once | TGTGCCAGTAGTGTCCTAGGGGGGAGTAGCACAGATACGCAGTATTTT | CASSVLGGSSTDTQYF
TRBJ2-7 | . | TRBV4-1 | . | TGCGCCAGCAGCCAAGGCGCAGGGTTCTACGAGCAGTACTTC | CASSQGAGFYEQYF
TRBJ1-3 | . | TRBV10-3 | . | TGTGCCATCAGTGAGGTGGCTCTATCTGGAAACACCATATATTTT | CAISEVALSGNTIYF
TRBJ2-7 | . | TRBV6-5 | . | TGTGCCAGCAGTTACGGGTGGAGGGGGCCGTACGAGCAGTACTTC | CASSYGWRGPYEQYF
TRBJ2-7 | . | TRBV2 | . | TGTGCCAGCAGTGAAGAGGGGGGGCGGATTATTCAGTACTTC | CASSEEGGRIIQYF
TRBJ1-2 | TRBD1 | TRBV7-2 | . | TGTGCCAGCAGCCAAGGGACAGGGGGCCACTATGGCTACACCTTC | CASSQGTGGHYGYTF
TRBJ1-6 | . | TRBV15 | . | TGTGCCACCAGCAGAGAGGGCGGGGGGTCACCCCTCCACTTT | CATSREGGGSPLHF
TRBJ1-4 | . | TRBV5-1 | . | TGCGCCAGCAGCTTTCGGCAGGGGCAGGCTAATGAAAAACTGTTTTTT | CASSFRQGQANEKLFF
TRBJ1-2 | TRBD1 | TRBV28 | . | TGTGCCAGCACCAGGGGGCGCGCCTATGGCTACACCTTC | CASTRGRAYGYTF
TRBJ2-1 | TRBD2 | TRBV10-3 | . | TGTGCCATCAGTGCCTCACTAGCGGGAGTCGGGAATGAGCAGTTCTTC | CAISASLAGVGNEQFF
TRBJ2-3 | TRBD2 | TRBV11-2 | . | TGTGCCAGCAGCTTTAACGGGAGGACAGATACGCAGTATTTT | CASSFNGRTDTQYF
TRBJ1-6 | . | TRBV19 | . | TGTGCCAGTAGTATCAGGACACAGAATTCACCCCTCCACTTT | CASSIRTQNSPLHF
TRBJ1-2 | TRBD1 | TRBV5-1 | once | TGCGCCAGCAGCTTGAGAACAGGGGGCGACTATGGCTACACCTTC | CASSLRTGGDYGYTF
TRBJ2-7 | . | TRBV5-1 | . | TGCGCCAGCAGCTTGCGGGGGTTCGACGAGCAGTACTTC | CASSLRGFDEQYF
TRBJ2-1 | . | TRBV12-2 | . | TGTGCAAGTCGCCGTGGGACTAGCGGGAGGATCTCCTACAATGAGCAGTTCTTC | CASRRGTSGRISYNEQFF